This paragraph reports one TCR beta chain. Its specificity is unknown. This sample was included in a study of beta chain features in type 1 diabetes. V shed 2 bases and J shed 8 bases, with 16 bases lying between them. Germline V CDR1 and CDR2: SGHNT, YENEEA. This CDR3 is 15 amino acids long. Study-wide points: All four CD4+ subsets from Type 1 diabetes patients carried moderately but significantly shorter TCRB CDR3s.

The authors reverse transcribed all of the isolated RNA, so sequencing captured expressed TCRB transcripts. Method: immunoSEQ multiplex PCR; TCRdb's copy keeps in-frame clones and lacks some. The repertoire includes a few hundred thousand clones, roughly 13% of them detected once, and roughly 0.015% sits in the top ten. Via the markers CD45RO/CCR7/CD25/CD127/CD95/CD27, stem cell-like memory, regulatory, central memory and naive CD4+ cells were sorted. This TCR was sampled from a woman under 30 with type 1 diabetes. The chain couples TRBV11-3 to TRBJ2-1; perhaps TRBD2 as D (6 bases). Sequenced input: naive CD4+ T cells from blood. DNA of the CDR3: TGTGCCAGCAGCTTACGGGGAGGAGAGTTAGATGAGCAGTTCTTC. Its translation: CASSLRGGELDEQFF.